This T cell receptor beta chain comes out of a study of cytomegalovirus exposure and HLA in healthy donors. Study summary: The same platform was used for the roughly 120 validation repertoires as for the approximately 610 first-cohort repertoires, as reported in a later analysis.

Study-wide results and caveats: Overall, approximately 180 TCR beta chains were annotated as cytomegalovirus-associated. Confirmation was obtained in vitro that a few CMV-associated chains are specific for CMV antigens.

As for this clone: As yet, its antigen is unknown.

The data were produced by immunoSEQ multiplex PCR, yet TCRdb's version contains in-frame clones alone and is incomplete. Among over 200,000 clones listed, almost 90% were seen once. V lost 7 bases, J lost 4 bases, and 16 bases lay in between. In germline, CDR1 is PRHDT, CDR2 FYEKMQ (reference sequence). The CDR3 consists of 14 residues. J is TRBJ1-2 and V is TRBV13; D unresolved. The source material was PBMCs. This TCR came from a woman younger than 30 in good health and CMV-seronegative. The chain's CDR3 is CASTFFEEGYGYTF. The CDR3 nucleotides are TGTGCCAGCACCTTCTTTGAGGAGGGCTATGGCTACACCTTC.